One sample yielded the 2 T cell receptor beta chains listed below, sequenced in a study of control samples from healthy donors and cancer patients (dated by TCRdb to 2020 to 2022). The receptor library was made with the immunoSEQ multiplex PCR assay. TCRdb provides this immuneACCESS table in a form limited to in-frame rearrangements. Some clones are lacking; in checked studies, under half of them reflect an unresolved V gene, and why the rest are absent is not known. Recorded for this sample are 75,000 to 95,000 clones; 85% to 90% of them occurred a single time. 8.5% to 10% of the sample belongs to the ten largest clones. Material: PBMCs. These receptors came from a woman between 50 and 59 years old with colorectal cancer.

This rearrangement joins TRBV5-1 to TRBJ1-3; D is uncertain. Germline V CDR1 and CDR2: SGHRS, YFSETQ. The CDR3 contains 17 residues. V gave up 0 bases and J gave up 4 bases, with 17 bases separating them. The CDR3 DNA reads as TGCGCCAGCAGCTTGGGAGGATCGGAACTGAGCGGAAACACCATATATTTT. It specifies CASSLGGSELSGNTIYF.

The chain carries TRBV6-5 and TRBJ1-1; D gene ambiguous. Per germline, CDR1 MNHEY and CDR2 SVGAGI. This CDR3 contains 14 residues. Trimming pared 7 bases from V and 3 bases from J, leaving 15 bases between. As DNA, the CDR3 is TGTGCCAGCACTAAGAAGAACCGGGACACTGAAGCTTTCTTT. Translating gives CASTKKNRDTEAFF.